The 28 T cell receptor beta chains presented below share a single source sample, sequenced in a study of T cells in localized non-small cell lung cancer. Measured with immunoSEQ multiplex PCR; TCRdb has only the in-frame clones, and not every one. The sample has 2,000 or so clones, approximately 25% seen once; the top ten hold 13%. The sample here was normal lung tissue next to the tumor, taken before any cancer treatment. Receptor source: a woman aged 35 to 70 with stage II squamous cell lung carcinoma.

The CDR3 DNA sequence: TGTGCCAGCTCGCGGGAGGGACTAGCGGTTAACACAGATACGCAGTATTTT. This sequence encodes CASSREGLAVNTDTQYF. The chain has TRBV18 and TRBJ2-3, with 11 positions matching TRBD2. CDR3 size: 17 residues. V was clipped by 6 bases and J by 2 bases; unmatched bases: 10. Germline V lookup: CDR1 KGHSH, CDR2 LQKENI.

The sample holds a few counts of this clone. The chain combines TRBV6-8 with TRBJ2-1; D gene ambiguous. V lost 2 bases, J lost 4 bases, and 6 bases lay in between. Germline lookup yields CDR1 MNHGY and CDR2 SAAAGT. The CDR3 has 13 residues. CDR3 in DNA: TGTGCCAGCAGTTACGGGGAATACAATGAGCAGTTCTTC. Protein sequence: CASSYGEYNEQFF.

This chain links TRBV5-1 with TRBJ2-1, with 9 bases that match TRBD2. The junction had 10 bases not matched to a gene; V was cut back by 3 bases and J by 6 bases. The CDR3 covers 16 residues. Germline V CDR1 and CDR2: SGHRS, YFSETQ. The chain's CDR3 is CASSSLLAGSLNEQFF. The CDR3 DNA reads as TGCGCCAGCAGCTCCCTCCTAGCGGGGAGCCTCAATGAGCAGTTCTTC.

The genes are TRBV6-8 and TRBJ2-3; no definite D call. CDR1 MNHGY and CDR2 SAAAGT come from the germline V gene. The CDR3 totals 13 residues. Trimming pared 6 bases from V and 5 bases from J, leaving 12 bases between. Written as DNA, the CDR3 is TGTGCCAGCAGCGCCCGGCTTAGAGATACGCAGTATTTT. This translates into CASSARLRDTQYF.

The chain employs TRBV28 and TRBJ2-2; a weak D match, TRBD2 (5 bases). The germline V and J ends were trimmed by 7 bases and 5 bases, with 17 bases remaining between them. CDR1 is MDHEN, CDR2 SYDVKM, per germline. CDR3 length equals 15 residues. This CDR3 is CASTRRLARTGELFF. CDR3 DNA sequence: TGTGCCAGCACCCGTCGGTTAGCGCGAACCGGGGAGCTGTTTTTT.

By proportion, this clone is large. The rearrangement joins TRBV6-8 to TRBJ2-3, with 7 bases identical to TRBD2. The CDR3 is made up of 14 amino acids. Germline V gene data show CDR1 as MNHGY and CDR2 as SAAAGT. Trimming took 5 bases from V and 7 from J; bases not matched to a gene: 9. The CDR3 spells CASSPTSAPHTQYF. For the CDR3, the DNA is TGTGCCAGCAGTCCTACTAGCGCACCACATACGCAGTATTTT.

The chain joins TRBV9 to TRBJ2-1; the match to TRBD1 covers 7 bases. Germline V gene sequence: CDR1 SGDLS, CDR2 YYNGEE. The length of the CDR3 is 13 residues. With V trimmed by 2 bases and J by 8 bases, 4 bases remained unmatched. Written as DNA, the CDR3 is TGTGCCAGCAGCGTCGGGACAGTACATGAGCAGTTCTTC. Translating it yields CASSVGTVHEQFF. The full variable domain, completed using reference TRBV9 and TRBJ2-1, is DSGVTQTPKHLITATGQRVTLRCSPRSGDLSVYWYQQSLDQGLQFLIQYYNGEERAKGNILERFSAQQFPDLHSELNLSSLELGDSALYFCASSVGTVHEQFFGPGTRLTVL.

In its sample, this clone was seen a few times. The chain employs TRBV9 and TRBJ2-3, with 8 positions matching TRBD2. With 1 base clipped from V and 14 bases from J, the junction kept 6 bases outside the gene matches. Germline V gene lookup returns CDR1 SGDLS and CDR2 YYNGEE. The CDR3 spans 12 residues. The CDR3 region has the DNA TGTGCCAGCAGCGTAAATAGCGGGGAACCGTATTTT. Its translation is CASSVNSGEPYF.

This clone is labeled medium-sized. The J gene is TRBJ2-7, the V gene TRBV6-8, with 13 bases fitting TRBD2. V dropped 5 bases and J dropped 4; count of bases not matched to a gene: 5. Per the germline V gene, CDR1 is MNHGY and CDR2 is SAAAGT. The CDR3 sequence is 15 residues long. CDR3 bases: TGTGCCAGCAGTGCCGGGACTAGCGGGACATACGAGCAGTACTTC. This translates into CASSAGTSGTYEQYF.

In its sample, this clone ranks as medium-sized (0.01 to 0.1%). J is TRBJ2-1 and V is TRBV7-2, with D hard to call. Germline values: CDR1 SGHTA, CDR2 FQGNSA. This CDR3 has 13 residues. V gave up 4 bases and J gave up 9 bases, with 13 bases separating them. CDR3 in DNA: TGTGCCAGCAGCTCACCCCCGGTTGGTGAGCAGTTCTTC. This sequence encodes CASSSPPVGEQFF.

Within the sample, this clone is medium-sized. The gene calls are TRBV6-8 and TRBJ1-2, with D possibly TRBD1 on 5 matching bases. CDR3 length equals 13 residues. Trimming stripped 6 bases from V and 8 bases from J, with 16 bases between. CDR1 and CDR2 from the germline V gene are MNHGY and SAAAGT. The CDR3 reads CASSQARGDGYTF. For the CDR3, the DNA is TGTGCCAGCAGCCAGGCCCGGGGCGACGGCTACACCTTC.

This clone turned up a few times. This rearrangement joins TRBV10-3 to TRBJ2-3; possible D gene TRBD1, 5 bases. From germline, CDR1 is ENHRY and CDR2 SYGVKD. This CDR3 has 14 amino acids. V was shortened by 2 bases and J by 3 bases, with 9 bases between the two germline ends. CDR3 bases: TGTGCCATCAGTGAGGGGGCTCCGACAGATACGCAGTATTTT. It specifies CAISEGAPTDTQYF.

This clone has a handful of counts. The chain employs TRBV10-3 and TRBJ2-3, with unresolved D. V was shortened by 10 bases and J by 5 bases, with 13 bases between the two germline ends. The CDR3 is made up of 12 amino acids. CDR1 ENHRY and CDR2 SYGVKD come from the germline V gene. CDR3 sequence: CATTLSQDTQYF. Written as DNA, the CDR3 is TGTGCCACAACTCTAAGTCAAGATACGCAGTATTTT.

This chain connects TRBV4-1 to TRBJ1-2; D perhaps matches TRBD1 (6 bases). The CDR3 is 15 residues long. Between the trimmed V and J ends, which lost 0 bases and 5 bases, there was a span of 13 bases. The germline V gene encodes CDR1 MGHRA and CDR2 YSYEKL. CDR3 DNA sequence: TGCGCCAGCAGCCAAGACAGGGACACTTGGTATGGCTACACCTTC. The encoded protein is CASSQDRDTWYGYTF.

This clone is large. The chain links TRBV15 to TRBJ1-1; weak D call: TRBD1 (6 bases). Per germline, CDR1 LNHNV and CDR2 YYDKDF (reference sequence). The CDR3 is made up of 14 amino acids. The V end lost 0 bases, the J end lost 4 bases, and 9 bases lay between the germline ends. The CDR3, as DNA: TGTGCCACCAGCAGAGATCCAGGGGTCACTGAAGCTTTCTTT. Its translation: CATSRDPGVTEAFF.

By sample share, this clone is medium-sized. The chain recombines TRBV11-3 with TRBJ1-1; D gene ambiguous. This CDR3 has 17 amino acids. Germline values: CDR1 SGHNT, CDR2 YENEEA. Trimming took 0 bases from V and 1 from J, leaving 15 bases between them. This CDR3 reads CASSLDGQLAPNTEAFF. The CDR3 nucleotides read TGTGCCAGCAGCTTAGATGGCCAGCTAGCCCCGAACACTGAAGCTTTCTTT.

The table lists this clone with a few counts. V usage is TRBV9 and J usage is TRBJ2-7, with 7 nucleotides matching TRBD2. Germline assignment: CDR1 SGDLS and CDR2 YYNGEE. The CDR3 totals 15 residues. V shed 0 bases, J shed 2 bases, and the junction held 5 bases outside the gene matches. This chain's CDR3 is CASSVADRGAYEQYF. DNA for the CDR3: TGTGCCAGCAGCGTAGCGGACCGGGGGGCCTACGAGCAGTACTTC.

This clone was recorded a few times. The chain links TRBV6-8 to TRBJ1-5; D may be TRBD1 (5 bases). Trimming removed 1 base at V and 4 bases at J, with 17 bases between. The CDR3 totals 17 residues. From germline, CDR1 is MNHGY and CDR2 SAAAGT. This CDR3 is CASSYFNPDTPNQPQHF. The CDR3 DNA follows: TGTGCCAGCAGTTACTTCAATCCGGACACCCCGAATCAGCCCCAGCATTTT.

The sample holds a few counts of this clone. This chain uses TRBV12-5 with TRBJ1-2, with TRBD1 identical over 8 bases. There are 14 residues in the CDR3. CDR1 and CDR2 from the germline V gene are LGHNT and FRNRAP. The CDR3 region is CASTTGGLIYGYTF. DNA for the CDR3: TGTGCCAGCACCACAGGGGGACTGATCTATGGCTACACCTTC.

This clone ranks as medium-sized. This chain uses TRBV4-1 with TRBJ2-2, with D possibly called TRBD1 or TRBD2 (5 bases each). Trimming stripped 0 bases from V and 6 bases from J, with 11 bases between. Germline CDR1 is MGHRA and CDR2 is YSYEKL. CDR3 length: 15 amino acids. CDR3 protein: CASSQDEGSPGELFF. The CDR3 nucleotides read TGCGCCAGCAGCCAAGATGAGGGGAGCCCCGGGGAGCTGTTTTTT.

The rearrangement links TRBV15 to TRBJ2-7; D is possibly TRBD1 (5 bases). V lost 0 bases and J 3 bases, leaving 12 bases between the germline ends. The germline CDR1 and CDR2 sequences are LNHNV and YYDKDF (reference sequence). The CDR3 runs 15 residues. CDR3 coding DNA: TGTGCCACCAGCAGAGAACGGAGCCAGGGCTACGAGCAGTACTTC. This encodes CATSRERSQGYEQYF.

This clone was observed a few times. A read error may produce the germline difference seen at one junction end. The V gene is TRBV6-8, the J gene TRBJ2-4; 7 nucleotides align to TRBD1. The CDR3 sequence is 14 residues long. Germline loops: CDR1 MNHGY, CDR2 SAAAGT. The CDR3, as DNA: TGTGCCAGCAGTGACTCGACAGGGAGCAACATTCAGTACTTC. This gives the protein CASSDSTGSNIQYF.

V is TRBV6-8 and J is TRBJ2-3; 11 bases are shared with TRBD2. Germline V gene sequence: CDR1 MNHGY, CDR2 SAAAGT. There are 15 residues in the CDR3. J was trimmed by 1 base and V by 6 bases; bases with no gene match: 3. CDR3 DNA sequence: TGTGCCAGCAGAACGGGACTAGCGGGCACAGATACGCAGTATTTT. As protein: CASRTGLAGTDTQYF.

About this clone: Germline and junction disagree at one end, which may indicate a read error. The chain is built from TRBV29-1 and TRBJ2-7; D is undetermined. Germline values: CDR1 SQVTM, CDR2 ANQGSEA. This CDR3 is built from 13 residues. CDR3 coding DNA: TGCAGCGCTGAAGTAGGGATGGGTGGCGAGCAGTACTTC. This gives the protein CSAEVGMGGEQYF.

This chain uses TRBV9 with TRBJ2-7; 10 bases fit TRBD2. The length of the CDR3 is 15 residues. The germline V gene has CDR1 SGDLS and CDR2 YYNGEE. V was clipped by 5 bases and J by 6 bases; unmatched bases: 11. CDR3 sequence: CASSESSGSGFEQYF. The CDR3 bases are TGTGCCAGCAGTGAGTCTAGCGGGAGTGGATTCGAGCAGTACTTC.

This clone was picked up a small number of times. The genes are TRBV9 and TRBJ1-1, with D unresolved. The CDR3 runs 13 residues. CDR1 is SGDLS, CDR2 YYNGEE, per germline. V was clipped by 7 bases and J by 5 bases, with 15 bases between them. The CDR3 region has the DNA TGTGCCAGCTCCCTAGGTTCGGAGACTGAAGCTTTCTTT. This encodes CASSLGSETEAFF. The whole variable domain, filled in from reference TRBV9 and TRBJ1-1, reads DSGVTQTPKHLITATGQRVTLRCSPRSGDLSVYWYQQSLDQGLQFLIQYYNGEERAKGNILERFSAQQFPDLHSELNLSSLELGDSALYFCASSLGSETEAFFGQGTRLTVV.

The chain is built from TRBV19 and TRBJ1-2; unclear D gene. Trimming removed 3 bases from V and 2 bases from J, with 13 bases in between. Germline V gene data show CDR1 as LNHDA and CDR2 as SQIVND (reference sequence). The length of the CDR3 is 15 residues. CDR3 DNA: TGTGCCAGTAGTATCGCTACAGTATTAAACTATGGCTACACCTTC. Its protein is CASSIATVLNYGYTF.

Sample share makes this clone large. CDR3: CASSIDHATGSYYEQYF. CDR3 DNA sequence: TGTGCCAGTAGTATAGATCATGCGACAGGTTCCTACTACGAGCAGTACTTC. The rearrangement uses TRBV19 and TRBJ2-7; possible D gene TRBD1, 6 bases. There are 17 residues in the CDR3. Germline V lookup: CDR1 LNHDA, CDR2 SQIVND (reference sequence). With 0 bases removed from V and 3 bases from J, the gap between germline ends came to 18 bases.